This TCR beta chain emerged from a study of blood T cell repertoires in COVID-19. Background on the study: The cDNA or gDNA used as material had been derived from T cells, B-cell-depleted T cells, or PBMCs.

Using immunoSEQ multiplex PCR, the repertoire was profiled, and TCRdb retains in-frame clones only, with some absent. Seen here are some 300,000 clones, over 75% observed once, and the top ten hold around a tenth. Donors were grouped by their self-reported clinical history. The study counted Cohort 3 donors as recovered given two negative PCRs, clearance, or symptom resolution. The sequenced sample was PBMCs or T cells enriched from blood (not recorded which). The receptor comes from a woman aged 40 to 50 who had recovered from COVID-19.

The CDR3 DNA sequence: TGTGCCAGCAGCCACGGGGGGCAAAGGGCTGGGGCCAACGTCCTGACTTTC. Translating it yields CASSHGGQRAGANVLTF. The genes are TRBV5-4 and TRBJ2-6, with a tentative D call TRBD2 (7 bases). CDR3 length: 17 amino acids. Trimming left V 4 bases short and J 2 bases short, with 16 bases between. Germline CDR1 SGHNT, CDR2 YYREEE (reference sequence).